This TCR beta chain is from a study of blood T cell repertoires in COVID-19. Between the trimmed V and J ends, which lost 4 bases and 4 bases, there was a span of 14 bases. Germline values: CDR1 SGHVS, CDR2 FNYEAQ. CDR3 length: 15 residues. TCRdb keeps only in-frame clones here, not all; method: immunoSEQ multiplex PCR. Of 150,000 to 200,000 clones detected, approximately 80% appear once; the ten largest clones hold approximately 5.1%. Sequencing used PBMCs or T cells enriched from blood (not recorded which). The gene calls are TRBV7-6 and TRBJ1-3; weak D call: TRBD1 (5 bases). The sequence derives from a man between 65 and 80 years old who had been exposed to COVID-19. The CDR3 DNA sequence: TGTGCCAGCAGCTCCAGGGAGGTGTCGGGAAACACCATATATTTT. As protein: CASSSREVSGNTIYF. The full variable domain, in which reference TRBV7-6 and TRBJ1-3 provide the parts outside the CDR3, is GAGVSQSPRYKVTKRGQDVALRCDPISGHVSLYWYRQALGQGPEFLTYFNYEAQQDKSGLPNDRFSAERPEGSISTLTIQRTEQRDSAMYRCASSSREVSGNTIYFGEGSWLTVV.